This is a list of T cell receptor beta chains from one sample in a study of T cell responses to AZD1222 COVID-19 vaccine. Generated by immunoSEQ multiplex PCR, the TCRdb table keeps only in-frame clones and is missing some. The table includes fewer than 120,000 clones, approximately 92% detected once. Sequencing used peripheral blood, obtained 28 days after the second AZD1222 dose. All receptors come from an adult who received the AZD1222 COVID-19 vaccine. CDR3s include the opening cysteine and the closing phenylalanine or tryptophan. A D gene is named only where the DNA matches it firmly. Clone size is not always given. Where it is, it says once, few, many or a class for expanded clones.

CDR3nt,CDR3aa,v_gene,j_gene,abundance,d_gene
TGTGCCTGGAGGGGGACGGCTATTAACTATGGCTACACCTTC,CAWRGTAINYGYTF,TRBV30,TRBJ1-2,NA,NA
TGTGCCAGCAGTCCACAAACCTTTGGAGGTACTGAAGCTTTCTTT,CASSPQTFGGTEAFF,TRBV2,TRBJ1-1,NA,NA
TGTGCCGTCAGAGGGGGACAGGGGGCTGATACGCAGTATTTT,CAVRGGQGADTQYF,TRBV19,TRBJ2-3,NA,TRBD1
TGTGCCAGCAGTTACGGGCTAGCGGGGCCCTACGAGCAGTACTTC,CASSYGLAGPYEQYF,TRBV6-5,TRBJ2-7,NA,TRBD2
TGTGCCAGCAGCTTAAGTACAGGGAAGGGGCCCCAGCATTTT,CASSLSTGKGPQHF,TRBV7-9,TRBJ1-5,NA,NA
TGCGCCAGCAGCTTGACGGCGAGTGGCTACACCTTC,CASSLTASGYTF,TRBV5-1,TRBJ1-2,NA,NA
TGTGCCAGCATCGTTAGCGGGGGGCCCTACAATGAGCAGTTCTTC,CASIVSGGPYNEQFF,TRBV7-9,TRBJ2-1,NA,TRBD2
TGTGCCAGCAGCTCCGATACAACTAATGAAAAACTGTTTTTT,CASSSDTTNEKLFF,TRBV7-6,TRBJ1-4,NA,NA
TGTGCCTCCAATCAGGGGACTAGCACTAATGAGCAGTTCTTC,CASNQGTSTNEQFF,TRBV10-3,TRBJ2-1,NA,TRBD2
TGTGCCAGCAGCTTAGCGTTCGGGGGGTACAATGAGCAGTTCTTC,CASSLAFGGYNEQFF,TRBV7-8,TRBJ2-1,NA,TRBD2
TGTGCCAGCAGCTTAGGAGACAGAGTGAATGAAAAACTGTTTTTT,CASSLGDRVNEKLFF,TRBV7-2,TRBJ1-4,NA,NA
TGTGCCAGTAGTATAGGGTGGAGGACAGATACGCAGTATTTT,CASSIGWRTDTQYF,TRBV19,TRBJ2-3,NA,NA
TGTGCCAGCAGCCCCCGGCCAGGGGTCTATGGCTACACCTTC,CASSPRPGVYGYTF,TRBV7-8,TRBJ1-2,NA,NA
TGTGCCAGCAGTGGGGGTTGGACAGCCTACGAGCAGTACTTC,CASSGGWTAYEQYF,TRBV2,TRBJ2-7,NA,NA
TGTGCCACCACGGAGGGGGCGCGTTCACCCCTCCACTTT,CATTEGARSPLHF,TRBV12-3/TRBV12-4,TRBJ1-6,NA,TRBD1
TGTGCCAGCAGTGACGATGGGGACAATGAGCAGTTCTTC,CASSDDGDNEQFF,TRBV6-4,TRBJ2-1,NA,NA
TGTGCCAGCTCACCCGGCGGGGGGACGAACACCGGGGAGCTGTTTTTT,CASSPGGGTNTGELFF,TRBV18,TRBJ2-2,NA,TRBD2
TGTGCCAGCAGCTTAGTGCGCCAGGGGGAGCAGTACTTC,CASSLVRQGEQYF,TRBV7-8,TRBJ2-7,NA,NA
TGTGCCAGCTCACCCGGGACAGGGGTCGAGCAGTACTTC,CASSPGTGVEQYF,TRBV18,TRBJ2-7,NA,TRBD1
TGTGCCAGTAGTATTGGACTACACGAGCAGTACTTC,CASSIGLHEQYF,TRBV19,TRBJ2-7,once,NA
TGTGCCAGCAGCTTACAACAGGGTCTCTCCTACGAGCAGTACTTC,CASSLQQGLSYEQYF,TRBV7-2,TRBJ2-7,once,NA
TGTGCCAGCAGGCAGGGGGCGCAGACCGGGGAGCTGTTTTTT,CASRQGAQTGELFF,TRBV7-3,TRBJ2-2,NA,TRBD1
TGCGCCAGCAGCTTGGGGTCTGGGGACTATGGCTACACCTTC,CASSLGSGDYGYTF,TRBV5-1,TRBJ1-2,few,NA
TGTGCCAGCAGCCAAGATTTACGGGTGAACACTGAAGCTTTCTTT,CASSQDLRVNTEAFF,TRBV14,TRBJ1-1,NA,NA
TGTGCCAGTAGTATTGGCAGGGACATCGCAACTAATGAAAAACTGTTTTTT,CASSIGRDIATNEKLFF,TRBV19,TRBJ1-4,NA,NA
TGTGCCAGCTCGCAGACAGAGGTGAACACTGAAGCTTTCTTT,CASSQTEVNTEAFF,TRBV18,TRBJ1-1,NA,NA
TGTGCCAGCAGCCGCAGGGGGAGACAGGGAAGGGGCACCGGGGAGCTGTTTTTT,CASSRRGRQGRGTGELFF,TRBV4-2,TRBJ2-2,NA,TRBD1
TGTGCCAGCAGTTTATGGGTGAACACTGGAGCTTTCTTT,CASSLWVNTGAFF,TRBV27,TRBJ1-1,NA,NA
TGTGCCAGCAGTTGGGGGGGCGGTGGCACAGATACGCAGTATTTT,CASSWGGGGTDTQYF,TRBV6-5,TRBJ2-3,NA,NA
TGTGCCACCAGCAGATTGGGACAGGATAGCAATCAGCCCCAGCATTTT,CATSRLGQDSNQPQHF,TRBV15,TRBJ1-5,NA,TRBD1
TGCGCCAGCAGCTTGGGGACAGGGGTCGACGAGCAGTACTTC,CASSLGTGVDEQYF,TRBV5-1,TRBJ2-7,NA,TRBD1
TGTGCCAGCAGCTTAGGTGGGGGGCTCTACAATGAGCAGTTCTTC,CASSLGGGLYNEQFF,TRBV11-3,TRBJ2-1,NA,NA
TGCAGCGTAAATACAGGGGGCGGTGAAAAACTGTTTTTT,CSVNTGGGEKLFF,TRBV29-1,TRBJ1-4,NA,TRBD1
TGTGCCATCAGTGGGACAGCCAGCTCTGGGGCCAACGTCCTGACTTTC,CAISGTASSGANVLTF,TRBV10-3,TRBJ2-6,NA,NA
TGTGCCAGCAGCGTAGCTGGCCAGGGGGCTCCCTACGAGCAGTACTTC,CASSVAGQGAPYEQYF,TRBV9,TRBJ2-7,NA,TRBD1
TGTGCCAGCAGCCGAGGCGGAACACTCTCGGGGCGTGGCTACACCTTC,CASSRGGTLSGRGYTF,TRBV4-2,TRBJ1-2,NA,NA
TGTGCCAGCAGCAGGACGAAAGGAAACACCATATATTTT,CASSRTKGNTIYF,TRBV9,TRBJ1-3,NA,NA
TGTGCCAGCAGTTACTCTTATGGACAAATGAACACTGAAGCTTTCTTT,CASSYSYGQMNTEAFF,TRBV6-5,TRBJ1-1,NA,NA
TGTGCCAGCAGCTTATCCCTTCGGGGGGACACTGAAGCTTTCTTT,CASSLSLRGDTEAFF,TRBV11-2,TRBJ1-1,NA,NA
TGTGCTAGTGGTCCTCCCGGGACTAGACCCGGTGAGACCCAGTACTTC,CASGPPGTRPGETQYF,TRBV12-5,TRBJ2-5,NA,TRBD2
TGCGCCAGCAGCCAAGCTCGACAGGGAGGGGAAGGCTACACCTTC,CASSQARQGGEGYTF,TRBV4-1,TRBJ1-2,once,TRBD1